This T cell receptor (beta chain) was identified in a study of persistence of HIV-infected CD4 T cells. The study's findings and limits: The rare CMV-responding cells with HIV-1 proviruses were not separately TCR-sequenced.

As to this clone: Its cognate antigen is unknown.

Overlapping HIV-1 Gag 15-mer peptides at about 1 ug per peptide per mL were used. Memory cells lacking CD40L and CD69 with high CD45RO were sorted. The libraries were made with immunoSEQ version 4 in survey mode. The method was immunoSEQ multiplex PCR; TCRdb's version includes in-frame clones alone and lacks a portion of them. The data contain about 40,000 clones, around three quarters of them seen just once; the ten biggest clones take up 13% to 15%. Sequencing was performed on CD4+ T cells sorted from PBMCs after roughly 20-hour stimulation, taken from a patient who received antiretroviral therapy. This clonotype originated in an adult man with HIV who was CMV-seropositive.

CDR3 DNA sequence: TGTGCCAGCAGTTACGACAGGGGGGATCAGCCCCAGCATTTT. Residues: CASSYDRGDQPQHF. This chain uses TRBV6-5 with TRBJ1-5; 9 positions match TRBD1. J gave up 5 bases and V 2 bases, and 1 base lay outside the gene matches. This CDR3 has 14 residues. The germline gives CDR1 MNHEY, CDR2 SVGAGI.